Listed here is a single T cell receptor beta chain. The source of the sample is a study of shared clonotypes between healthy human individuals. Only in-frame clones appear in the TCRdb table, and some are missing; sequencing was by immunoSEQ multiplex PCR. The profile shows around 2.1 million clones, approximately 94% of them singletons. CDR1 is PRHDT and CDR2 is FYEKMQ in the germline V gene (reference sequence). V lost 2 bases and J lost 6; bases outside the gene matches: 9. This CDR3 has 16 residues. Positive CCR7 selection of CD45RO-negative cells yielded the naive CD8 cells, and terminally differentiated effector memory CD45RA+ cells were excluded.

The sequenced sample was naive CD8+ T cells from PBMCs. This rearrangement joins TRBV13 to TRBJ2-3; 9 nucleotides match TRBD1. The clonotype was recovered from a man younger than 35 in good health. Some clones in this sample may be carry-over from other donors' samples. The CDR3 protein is CASSLLQDRGWDTQYF. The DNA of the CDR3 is TGTGCCAGCAGCTTACTCCAGGACAGGGGTTGGGATACGCAGTATTTT.